The entry below describes one TCR beta chain. The antigen is not known. Germline and junction disagree at one end, which may indicate a read error. Healthy bone marrow donors made up the cohort. These data are taken from a study of cytomegalovirus exposure and HLA in healthy donors. Study-level findings and limits: The majority of CMV-associated TCR beta chains were reported as apparently HLA-restricted in a later analysis. Cytomegalovirus association was listed for about 160 TCR beta chains.

The CDR3 totals 21 residues. The germline gives CDR1 ENHRY, CDR2 SYGVKD. PCR amplification relied on 60 Vbeta primers (plus 13 Jbeta primers). Profiling relied on immunoSEQ multiplex PCR, and the TCRdb table lists in-frame clones only, not all of them. The profile shows about 69,000 clones, about three quarters of them singletons. This chain uses TRBV10-3 with TRBJ2-6; 15 nucleotides line up with TRBD2. The material sequenced was PBMCs. The clonotype was recovered from a man between 18 and 29 years old in good health and CMV-seronegative. In DNA, the CDR3 is TGTGCCATCAGTGGGGTCCCGGGACTAGCGGGGGGAAGCTCTAGGGCCAACGTCCTGACTTTC. Amino acid sequence: CAISGVPGLAGGSSRANVLTF.